This TCR beta chain was sequenced for a study of T-cell reconstitution after alpha-beta-depleted transplantation in children. Whole-study findings and limits: After one year, T-cell counts and TCRbeta diversity mostly came from new T cells.

Of note for this clonotype: The antigen is unknown.

Germline V gives CDR1 KGHDR, CDR2 SFDVKD. The CDR3 sequence is 12 residues long. V was clipped by 4 bases and J by 7 bases, with 9 bases between them. Unique molecular identifiers were incorporated into the prepared TCRbeta library. TCRdb ran MiXCR on the PCR reads and lists one entry per CDR3 protein. Altogether 300,000 or so distinct CDR3 sequences are present, over 20% being singletons, with the ten largest covering roughly 9.8%. The material was PBMCs, mostly from graft donor cells, obtained 180 days after TCRalphabeta/CD19-depleted stem cell transplant. V is TRBV24-1 and J is TRBJ1-1; no reliable D call. This TCR was recovered from a male patient under 18 who had a stem cell transplant for acute lymphoblastic leukemia, so the T cells may come from the graft donor. The CDR3 bases are TGTGCCACCAGTGAGGGTCGGGGTGAAGCTTTCTTT. Protein: CATSEGRGEAFF.